The entry below describes one T cell receptor (beta chain). This sample was included in a study of blood T cell repertoires in COVID-19. Profiled with immunoSEQ multiplex PCR; TCRdb holds only in-frame clones, not every one. The data show a few hundred thousand clones, roughly 88% seen once. CDR1 MNHEY and CDR2 SVGAGI come from the germline V gene. V was cut by 2 bases and J by 0 bases, with 5 bases left in between. This CDR3 has 15 residues. Recruitment covered fewer than 25 US areas and drew participants whose ages spanned about 18 to 90 years. Symptom resolution, clearance, or two negative PCRs marked donors in Cohort 3 as recovered.

This TCR was recovered from a man aged 30 to 45 who had recovered from COVID-19. The specimen sequenced was PBMCs or T cells enriched from blood (not recorded which). The chain recombines TRBV6-5 with TRBJ2-6; D is ambiguous. CDR3 sequence reads: CASSYDNSGANVLTF. The CDR3 nucleotides read TGTGCCAGCAGTTACGACAACTCTGGGGCCAACGTCCTGACTTTC.